This T cell receptor beta chain is from a study of blood T cell repertoires in COVID-19. Overall study context: The analysed material was cDNA or gDNA that came from T cells, B-cell-depleted T cells, or PBMCs.

The V end was cut by 3 bases, the J end by 5 bases, with 16 bases between. CDR1 and CDR2 from the germline V gene are MRHNA and SNTAGT. The CDR3 is 16 amino acids. Per the authors' pipeline: Reference gene primer amplification yielded estimated nucleated cell counts. Profiled with immunoSEQ multiplex PCR; TCRdb holds only in-frame clones, not every one. V and J calls and clone size are those listed in that table; D and trimming were worked out from the DNA. The sample holds hundreds of thousands of clones, around 87% seen once. Cohorts were determined from participant-reported clinical history. Sequencing was performed on PBMCs or T cells enriched from blood (not recorded which). The V and J genes are TRBV6-4 and TRBJ2-2, with a weak D call TRBD2 (6 bases). This receptor was obtained from a woman aged 18 to 35 with acute COVID-19. The CDR3 is CASSDSVEGLTGELFF. In DNA, the CDR3 is TGTGCCAGCAGTGATAGCGTGGAGGGTTTGACCGGGGAGCTGTTTTTT.